This is a list of T cell receptor beta chains from one sample in a study of blood T cells in healthy people across ages. TCRdb reprocessed the 5' RACE reads with MiXCR, giving one entry per CDR3 protein. The top ten clones hold 2.1% of a sample with 1.5 million to 2 million distinct CDR3 sequences, 49% of them seen once. The sample taken for sequencing was blood. The receptors originated from a woman between 40 and 50 years old in good health. Each CDR3 is given with its conserved first and last residue. A D gene is named only where the DNA matches it firmly. The size entry is marked missing in some rows and otherwise reads once, few, many or a size class.

v_gene	d_gene	abundance	j_gene	CDR3nt	CDR3aa
TRBV7-2	TRBD1	few	TRBJ2-7	TGTGCCAGCAGCTTAGTCGGACAGGGGAGACAAAACTACGAGCAGTACTTC	CASSLVGQGRQNYEQYF
TRBV7-9	.	.	TRBJ2-1	TGTGCCAGCAGCACCCCCGGGAGCCCCTACAATGAGCGGTTCTTC	CASSTPGSPYNERFF
TRBV13	.	.	TRBJ2-2	TGTGCCAGCAGTGGCAACACCGGGGAGCTGTTTTTT	CASSGNTGELFF
TRBV29-1	.	.	TRBJ1-2	TGCAGCGTTGAAAGGGTTTTGCAGACGGGCTACACCTTC	CSVERVLQTGYTF
TRBV2	.	.	TRBJ2-7	TGTGCCAGCAATACTCGGGGCCCCTTGGGCGAGCAGTACTTC	CASNTRGPLGEQYF
TRBV20-1	TRBD2	.	TRBJ2-7	TGCAGTGCTAGACCTAGCGGCCTCAATGAGCAGTACTTC	CSARPSGLNEQYF
TRBV5-6	TRBD1	.	TRBJ1-2	TGTGCCAGCAGCTCCGGGACAGCCGTTTACTATGGCTACACCTTC	CASSSGTAVYYGYTF
TRBV5-1	TRBD2	.	TRBJ2-1	TGCGCCAGCAGCTTGGGATCTAGCGGGGGGGCAACCTACAATGAGCAGTTCTTC	CASSLGSSGGATYNEQFF
TRBV6-5	.	.	TRBJ1-1	TGTGCCAGCAGCTCAAGCTTTAGGGTGAACACTGAAGCTTTCTTT	CASSSSFRVNTEAFF
TRBV29-1	.	.	TRBJ1-4	TGCAGCGTTGCGTATAGTGAAAAACTGTTTTTT	CSVAYSEKLFF
TRBV6-1	TRBD1	.	TRBJ1-5	TGTGCCAGCAGGGAACAGGGGGAGGTCCGGCGGCCCCAGCATTTT	CASREQGEVRRPQHF
TRBV5-1	TRBD2	.	TRBJ2-3	TGCGCCAGCAGCTCTGGACTAGCGGGAATTACTAGCACAGATACGCAGTATTTT	CASSSGLAGITSTDTQYF
TRBV20-1	TRBD2	many	TRBJ2-1	TGCAGTGCCCGGCGGGGGATCAATGAGCAGTTCTTC	CSARRGINEQFF
TRBV11-3	TRBD1	.	TRBJ2-1	TGTGCCAGCAGCCCCCACCGGGACAGGGGCAATGAGCAGTTCTTC	CASSPHRDRGNEQFF
TRBV2	TRBD1	.	TRBJ2-7	TGTGCCAGCAGTGAGGCCGGGACAGGGATCTACGAGCAGTACTTC	CASSEAGTGIYEQYF
TRBV28	.	.	TRBJ2-7	TGTGCCAGCAGTTTAGAGGTTGACGAGCAGTACTTC	CASSLEVDEQYF
TRBV10-3	.	.	TRBJ2-1	TGTGCCATCAGGGTAGGGAACGAAAATGAGCAGTTCTTC	CAIRVGNENEQFF
TRBV7-3	TRBD1	.	TRBJ2-4	TGTGCCAGCAGCTTACTAGGGGGCTGGGACATTCAGTACTTC	CASSLLGGWDIQYF
TRBV7-2	TRBD2	.	TRBJ2-7	TGTGCCAGCAGCTTAAATACGCTAGCGGGGGGTTCCTACGAGCAGTACTTC	CASSLNTLAGGSYEQYF
TRBV13	.	few	TRBJ2-5	TGTGCCAGCAGCCACTCCCCGGAGACCCAGTACTTC	CASSHSPETQYF
TRBV15	TRBD2	.	TRBJ2-1	TGTGCCACCAGCAGGCACCAAATAGCGGGGGGGTTATACAATGAGCAGTTCTTC	CATSRHQIAGGLYNEQFF
TRBV27	TRBD2	.	TRBJ2-1	TGTGCCAGCAGAGACCTCAGCGGGGGCTCCTACAATGAGCAGTTCTTC	CASRDLSGGSYNEQFF
TRBV6-2/TRBV6-3	.	.	TRBJ2-1	TGTGCCAGCAGTTACAGCCTTAGCTCCTACAATGAGCAGTTCTTC	CASSYSLSSYNEQFF
TRBV7-2	.	.	TRBJ2-7	TGTGCCAGCAGCTACACGGGTGGCGGGGAGACCCGGTACTTC	CASSYTGGGETRYF
TRBV4-3	.	few	TRBJ2-3	TGCGCCAGCAGCCAAGAGGGGCCTACTAGCACAGATACGCAGTATTTT	CASSQEGPTSTDTQYF
TRBV6-5	TRBD1	few	TRBJ2-7	TGTGCCAGCAGTTTGCCGGGACAGGGGGACGAGCAGTACTTC	CASSLPGQGDEQYF
TRBV10-2	.	.	TRBJ1-1	TGCGCCAGCAGTGATACGCGGGGGCTTACTGAAGCTTTCTTT	CASSDTRGLTEAFF
TRBV20-1	TRBD1	.	TRBJ2-5	TGCAGTGCTAGTCAGGGACAGGGAAGACAAGAGACCCAGTACTTC	CSASQGQGRQETQYF
TRBV20-1	.	once	TRBJ2-1	TGCAGTGCTCGCCGGGGGTCCTACAATGAGCAGTTCTTC	CSARRGSYNEQFF
TRBV20-1	TRBD1	.	TRBJ1-5	TGCAGTGCTAGAGATCCGCAGGGGGCGAAGCAGCCCCAGCATTTT	CSARDPQGAKQPQHF
TRBV6-5	TRBD1	.	TRBJ1-2	TGTGCCAGCAGTTACTTGACACAGGGGGCAGCTGGCTACACCTTC	CASSYLTQGAAGYTF
TRBV5-6	.	.	TRBJ2-4	TGTGCCAGCAGCAGGGGGACCCAATGGAAGAGGCAGTACTTC	CASSRGTQWKRQYF
TRBV20-1	.	.	TRBJ2-3	TGCAGTGCTGCTCTAGCCCCCCCAGATACGCAGTATTTT	CSAALAPPDTQYF
TRBV10-1	.	few	TRBJ2-4	TGCGCCAGCAGTGAGGACGGGACAGCCAAAAACATTCAGTACTTC	CASSEDGTAKNIQYF
TRBV28	TRBD1	.	TRBJ1-5	TGTGCCAGCAGTTCCCCAAAGGACAGGGGAATTCAGCCCCAGCATTTT	CASSSPKDRGIQPQHF
TRBV14	.	.	TRBJ2-7	TGTGCCAGCCGCCCGGCGGGAACCTACGAGCAGTACTTC	CASRPAGTYEQYF
TRBV6-4	TRBD1	once	TRBJ2-1	TGTGCCAGCAGTAGGACAGGGGATCTGGTTGAGCAGTTCTTC	CASSRTGDLVEQFF
TRBV29-1	.	few	TRBJ2-7	TGCAGCGTTCCGACAGGCGTTACCTACGAGCAGTACTTC	CSVPTGVTYEQYF
TRBV4-3	.	.	TRBJ1-1	TGCGCCAGCAGCCAAGTAGTAAAGGGACTTCGGAACACTGAAGCTTTCTTT	CASSQVVKGLRNTEAFF
TRBV12-3/TRBV12-4	TRBD2	.	TRBJ2-1	TGTGCCAGCAGCAAGGTAGCGGGGGGAGGCAATGAGCAGTTCTTC	CASSKVAGGGNEQFF
TRBV5-1	.	many	TRBJ2-5	TGTGCCAGCAGCTTAGGAGGGTTTAGAGAGACCCAGTACTTC	CASSLGGFRETQYF
TRBV10-2	.	few	TRBJ2-7	TGCGCCAGCCTGGCAGGCGAGCAGTACTTC	CASLAGEQYF
TRBV20-1	.	once	TRBJ1-1	TGCAGTGCTGATCGTAGGCCACTGAACACTGAAGCTTTCTTT	CSADRRPLNTEAFF
TRBV7-3	TRBD2	.	TRBJ2-3	TGTGCCAGCAGCTTAACTGCGGTTAGCGGGGTGACCGATACGCAGTATTTT	CASSLTAVSGVTDTQYF
TRBV7-9	TRBD1	few	TRBJ2-1	TGTGCCAGCAGCGCTACAGGGGGAAACAATGAGCAGTTCTTC	CASSATGGNNEQFF
TRBV6-6	TRBD1	few	TRBJ1-4	TGTGCCAGCAGCTCGGACAGGGGCCCAATTAATGAAAAGCTGTTTTTT	CASSSDRGPINEKLFF
TRBV18	TRBD1	.	TRBJ1-1	TGTGCCAGCTCACGGGGGACAGGGGCGAACACTGAAGCTTTCTTT	CASSRGTGANTEAFF
TRBV5-6	.	.	TRBJ1-1	TGTGCCAGCGAGGCAGGAAGATTGAACACTGAAGCTTTCTTT	CASEAGRLNTEAFF
TRBV5-1	.	.	TRBJ2-7	TGCGCCAGCAGCTTACTTCCCCCCGGGGGCGACGAGCAGTACTTC	CASSLLPPGGDEQYF
TRBV14	.	.	TRBJ2-4	TGTGCCAGCAGCCACGGACAAGTACAAAACATTCAGTACTTC	CASSHGQVQNIQYF
TRBV27	.	once	TRBJ2-7	TGTGCCAGCAGTTCAAATGGCCAGGCCCCCTACGAGCAGTACTTC	CASSSNGQAPYEQYF
TRBV28	TRBD1	few	TRBJ2-7	TGTGCCAGCGGTTTACAGGGGACCTCCTACGAGCAGTACTTC	CASGLQGTSYEQYF
TRBV7-3	.	.	TRBJ2-1	TGTGCCAGCAGCCCCCACCCATACAATGAGCAGTTCTTC	CASSPHPYNEQFF
TRBV7-2	.	.	TRBJ2-7	TGTGCCAGCAGCGTAGCAGGGGTAGGCGAGCAGTACTTC	CASSVAGVGEQYF
TRBV2	.	few	TRBJ2-3	TGTGCCAGCAGTGAAGCGCTTGTGCAGGGTACGCAGTATTTT	CASSEALVQGTQYF
TRBV6-2/TRBV6-3	.	.	TRBJ2-3	TGTGCCAGCAGTTACCCTTTCCTTATGGATACGCAGTATTTT	CASSYPFLMDTQYF
TRBV2	.	.	TRBJ2-5	TGTGCCAGCTCCGGTGGACCCCGCCAAGAGACCCAGTACTTC	CASSGGPRQETQYF
TRBV7-2	.	.	TRBJ2-3	TGTGCCAGCAGCTTAGCGCTCGGGGGGCGGACAGATACGCAGTATTTT	CASSLALGGRTDTQYF
TRBV6-4	TRBD2	.	TRBJ2-1	TGTGCCAGCAGTGACGAAGCGGGACCTCCCTACAATGAGCAGTTCTTC	CASSDEAGPPYNEQFF
TRBV14	.	.	TRBJ1-1	TGTGCCAGCAGCCAAGTTACAGGGCGCACTGAAGCTTTCTTT	CASSQVTGRTEAFF